These 2 T cell receptor beta chains came from one sample sequenced in a study of regulatory T cells in long-lasting Graves disease. Building of the TCR beta libraries involved iRepertoire HTBI primers and Arm-PCR of CDR3 regions. In TCRdb, the multiplex PCR reads were re-called with MiXCR into one record per CDR3 protein. The sample consists of around 400,000 distinct CDR3 sequences, roughly 15% of them appearing once. Time point of the sample: newly diagnosed GD, antithyroid drugs for less than 3 months. PBMCs were the source of the RNA used for TCR sequencing. The source was peripheral blood mononuclear cells (PBMCs), collected at new diagnosis, from a patient treated with antithyroid drugs. These receptors were taken from a female donor with Graves disease.

This clonotype was seen repeatedly, ten times or more. J is TRBJ2-7 and V is TRBV27, with no clear D. V was shortened by 2 bases and J by 2 bases, with 10 bases between the two germline ends. Germline lookup yields CDR1 MNHEY and CDR2 SMNVEV (reference sequence). This CDR3 has 14 amino acids. CDR3 nucleotides: TGTGCCAGCAGTTTACGGCCTGAGCCCTACGAGCAGTACTTC. Encoded protein: CASSLRPEPYEQYF.

As regards this clonotype: A read error may be the cause here, since a much bigger clone is one base away. V and J are TRBV28 and TRBJ2-1; 10 bases align to TRBD2. The CDR3 is made up of 17 amino acids. Germline-derived CDR1 and CDR2 are MDHEN and SYDVKM. J gave up 7 bases and V 5 bases, and 14 bases lay outside the gene matches. The chain's CDR3 is CASSLYGPSGSRNEQFF. The CDR3, as DNA: TGTGCCAGCAGTCTCTATGGGCCTAGCGGGAGTAGAAATGAGCAGTTCTTC.